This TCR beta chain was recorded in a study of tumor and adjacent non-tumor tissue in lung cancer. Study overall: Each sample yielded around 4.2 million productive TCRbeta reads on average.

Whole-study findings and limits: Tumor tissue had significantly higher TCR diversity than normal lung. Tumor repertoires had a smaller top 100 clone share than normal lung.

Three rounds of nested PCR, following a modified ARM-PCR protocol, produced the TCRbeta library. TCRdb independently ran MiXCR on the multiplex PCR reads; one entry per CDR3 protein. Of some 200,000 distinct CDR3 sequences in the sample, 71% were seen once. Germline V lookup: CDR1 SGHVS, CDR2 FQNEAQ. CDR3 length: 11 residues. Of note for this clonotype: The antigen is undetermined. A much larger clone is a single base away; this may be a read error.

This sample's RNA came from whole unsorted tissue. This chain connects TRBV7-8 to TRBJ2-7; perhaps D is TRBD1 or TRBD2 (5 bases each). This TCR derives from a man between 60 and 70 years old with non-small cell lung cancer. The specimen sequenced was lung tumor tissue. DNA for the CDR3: TGTGCCAGCACGAGGGGTTACGAGCAGCACTTC. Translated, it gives CASTRGYEQHF.